This is a list of T cell receptor beta chains from one sample in a study of glioma-infiltrating T cells after dendritic cell vaccination. The method was immunoSEQ multiplex PCR; TCRdb's version includes in-frame clones alone and lacks a portion of them. The sample comprises tens of thousands of clones, over 75% of which are singletons, and about 2.3% rests with the top ten. Source: blood, taken after dendritic cell vaccination. These receptors all come from a human donor with glioblastoma. Each CDR3 is given with its conserved first and last residue. The order of the fields is clone size, V gene, D gene, J gene, CDR3 protein, CDR3 DNA. The D gene is left open where the match is weak. Not every row has a clone size; where given, it reads once, few, many or a size class.

abundance: few; v_gene: TRBV27; d_gene: .; j_gene: TRBJ2-7; CDR3aa: CASSLSIGRGLIYEQYF; CDR3nt: TGTGCCAGCAGTTTATCGATTGGGCGGGGGCTGATATACGAGCAGTACTTC
abundance: .; v_gene: TRBV30; d_gene: TRBD2; j_gene: TRBJ2-5; CDR3aa: CAWSVVVTSGRNTYQETQYF; CDR3nt: TGTGCCTGGAGTGTAGTGGTGACTAGCGGGAGGAACACGTACCAAGAGACCCAGTACTTC
abundance: .; v_gene: TRBV5-6; d_gene: .; j_gene: TRBJ1-4; CDR3aa: CASSLVGEANEKLFF; CDR3nt: TGTGCCAGCAGCTTGGTCGGGGAGGCTAATGAAAAACTGTTTTTT
abundance: .; v_gene: TRBV19; d_gene: TRBD2; j_gene: TRBJ2-3; CDR3aa: CASSGVTSGETDTQYF; CDR3nt: TGTGCCAGTAGTGGGGTGACTAGCGGGGAAACAGATACGCAGTATTTT
abundance: few; v_gene: TRBV4-3; d_gene: .; j_gene: TRBJ1-5; CDR3aa: CASSQDTTVSQPQHF; CDR3nt: TGCGCCAGCAGCCAAGATACAACAGTCTCTCAGCCCCAGCATTTT
abundance: .; v_gene: TRBV2; d_gene: TRBD2; j_gene: TRBJ2-2; CDR3aa: CASSRTSGRTGGELFF; CDR3nt: TGTGCCAGTTCTAGGACTAGCGGGAGGACCGGCGGGGAGCTGTTTTTT
abundance: .; v_gene: TRBV5-4; d_gene: TRBD1; j_gene: TRBJ1-1; CDR3aa: CASSFDRVNTEAFF; CDR3nt: TGTGCCAGCAGCTTCGACAGGGTAAACACTGAAGCTTTCTTT
abundance: .; v_gene: TRBV4-1; d_gene: TRBD2; j_gene: TRBJ2-3; CDR3aa: CASSKGTLAGTVGTDTQYF; CDR3nt: TGCGCCAGCAGCAAAGGGACTCTAGCGGGAACGGTAGGCACAGATACGCAGTATTTT
abundance: .; v_gene: TRBV5-1; d_gene: TRBD2; j_gene: TRBJ2-3; CDR3aa: CASSLGTSRGDTQYF; CDR3nt: TGCGCCAGCAGCTTAGGGACTAGCAGAGGAGATACGCAGTATTTT
abundance: .; v_gene: TRBV7-9; d_gene: .; j_gene: TRBJ1-2; CDR3aa: CASSPYGGDYGYTF; CDR3nt: TGTGCCAGCAGCCCCTATGGGGGGGACTATGGCTACACCTTC
abundance: .; v_gene: TRBV7-2; d_gene: TRBD2; j_gene: TRBJ2-1; CDR3aa: CASSFSGTRINEQFF; CDR3nt: TGTGCCAGCAGCTTTTCCGGGACTAGGATCAATGAGCAGTTCTTC
abundance: .; v_gene: TRBV4-2; d_gene: .; j_gene: TRBJ1-5; CDR3aa: CASSQVGEWNQPQHF; CDR3nt: TGTGCCAGCAGCCAAGTCGGGGAATGGAATCAGCCCCAGCATTTT
abundance: .; v_gene: TRBV6-5; d_gene: TRBD1; j_gene: TRBJ2-1; CDR3aa: CASSSYDRVWHEQFF; CDR3nt: TGTGCCAGCAGTTCCTACGACAGGGTATGGCATGAGCAGTTCTTC
abundance: .; v_gene: TRBV14; d_gene: .; j_gene: TRBJ2-1; CDR3aa: CASSPPGGASINEQFF; CDR3nt: TGTGCCAGCAGCCCTCCCGGAGGGGCCTCGATCAATGAGCAGTTCTTC
abundance: .; v_gene: TRBV27; d_gene: TRBD2; j_gene: TRBJ2-1; CDR3aa: CASSLMGTSRSSYNEQFF; CDR3nt: TGTGCCAGCAGTTTAATGGGGACTAGCAGGAGCTCCTACAATGAGCAGTTCTTC
abundance: .; v_gene: TRBV5-1; d_gene: TRBD2; j_gene: TRBJ2-7; CDR3aa: CASSLTGGTSGSHEQYF; CDR3nt: TGCGCCAGCAGCTTGACCGGGGGGACTAGCGGGAGTCACGAGCAGTACTTC
abundance: .; v_gene: TRBV5-1; d_gene: .; j_gene: TRBJ1-2; CDR3aa: CASSLQGPHGYTF; CDR3nt: TGCGCCAGCAGCTTACAGGGCCCCCATGGCTACACCTTC
abundance: .; v_gene: TRBV6-1; d_gene: TRBD2; j_gene: TRBJ2-5; CDR3aa: CATGGLAQETQYF; CDR3nt: TGTGCCACAGGGGGACTAGCCCAAGAGACCCAGTACTTC
abundance: .; v_gene: TRBV29-1; d_gene: .; j_gene: TRBJ2-2; CDR3aa: CSVERAADTGELFF; CDR3nt: TGCAGCGTTGAAAGGGCAGCGGACACCGGGGAGCTGTTTTTT
abundance: .; v_gene: TRBV5-3; d_gene: TRBD2; j_gene: TRBJ2-1; CDR3aa: CARSLAKASGRAGSYNEQFF; CDR3nt: TGTGCCAGAAGCTTGGCCAAAGCTAGCGGGAGGGCCGGCTCCTACAATGAGCAGTTCTTC
abundance: .; v_gene: TRBV4-2; d_gene: TRBD2; j_gene: TRBJ2-2; CDR3aa: CASSPGLAGGQGELFF; CDR3nt: TGTGCCAGCAGCCCGGGACTAGCGGGAGGGCAAGGGGAGCTGTTTTTT
abundance: .; v_gene: TRBV15; d_gene: TRBD1; j_gene: TRBJ1-5; CDR3aa: CATSRVGDRGNQPQHF; CDR3nt: TGTGCCACCAGCAGAGTAGGAGACAGGGGGAATCAGCCCCAGCATTTT
abundance: .; v_gene: TRBV18; d_gene: TRBD1; j_gene: TRBJ1-2; CDR3aa: CASSQGAGSNYGYTF; CDR3nt: TGTGCCAGCTCCCAGGGGGCAGGGTCGAACTATGGCTACACCTTC
abundance: .; v_gene: TRBV9; d_gene: .; j_gene: TRBJ2-7; CDR3aa: CASSASSRGDSEQYF; CDR3nt: TGTGCCAGCAGCGCCTCTTCGCGGGGAGATAGCGAGCAGTACTTC
abundance: .; v_gene: TRBV19; d_gene: TRBD1; j_gene: TRBJ1-3; CDR3aa: CASSTGTVSGNTIYF; CDR3nt: TGTGCCAGTAGTACCGGGACAGTCTCTGGAAACACCATATATTTT
abundance: few; v_gene: TRBV5-5; d_gene: TRBD1; j_gene: TRBJ2-7; CDR3aa: CASSFRLTGGSGYEQYF; CDR3nt: TGTGCCAGCAGCTTTCGCTTGACAGGGGGCTCCGGCTACGAGCAGTACTTC
abundance: .; v_gene: TRBV7-9; d_gene: TRBD1; j_gene: TRBJ2-4; CDR3aa: CASSPRSGGIQYF; CDR3nt: TGTGCCAGCAGCCCGCGCTCAGGGGGCATTCAGTACTTC
abundance: .; v_gene: TRBV5-1; d_gene: TRBD2; j_gene: TRBJ2-1; CDR3aa: CASSLLAGAGMNEQFF; CDR3nt: TGCGCCAGCAGCTTACTAGCGGGAGCGGGTATGAATGAGCAGTTCTTC
abundance: .; v_gene: TRBV12-5; d_gene: TRBD1; j_gene: TRBJ1-2; CDR3aa: CASARTGYYGYTF; CDR3nt: TGTGCTAGTGCTCGGACAGGGTACTATGGCTACACCTTC
abundance: .; v_gene: TRBV2; d_gene: TRBD2; j_gene: TRBJ2-5; CDR3aa: CASSEGVAGGQETQYF; CDR3nt: TGTGCCAGCAGTGAAGGGGTAGCGGGGGGTCAAGAGACCCAGTACTTC
abundance: .; v_gene: TRBV9; d_gene: .; j_gene: TRBJ1-2; CDR3aa: CASSVVATPDYGYTF; CDR3nt: TGTGCCAGCAGCGTAGTGGCAACCCCTGACTATGGCTACACCTTC
abundance: once; v_gene: TRBV5-1; d_gene: TRBD2; j_gene: TRBJ2-2; CDR3aa: CASSLATSGTNGELFF; CDR3nt: TGCGCCAGCAGCTTGGCGACTAGCGGGACTAACGGGGAGCTGTTTTTT
abundance: .; v_gene: TRBV5-1; d_gene: .; j_gene: TRBJ2-1; CDR3aa: CASSLLPSGEQFF; CDR3nt: TGCGCCAGCAGCTTACTTCCCTCCGGGGAGCAGTTCTTC
abundance: .; v_gene: TRBV9; d_gene: TRBD1; j_gene: TRBJ1-1; CDR3aa: CASSLTTGVNTEAFF; CDR3nt: TGTGCCAGCAGCCTTACGACAGGGGTGAACACTGAAGCTTTCTTT
abundance: .; v_gene: TRBV14; d_gene: TRBD1; j_gene: TRBJ2-1; CDR3aa: CASSQAPGTGGGNEQFF; CDR3nt: TGTGCCAGCAGCCAAGCTCCCGGGACAGGGGGCGGGAATGAGCAGTTCTTC
abundance: .; v_gene: TRBV5-6; d_gene: TRBD1; j_gene: TRBJ1-1; CDR3aa: CASSATGAGGTEAFF; CDR3nt: TGTGCCAGCAGCGCAACAGGGGCGGGGGGCACTGAAGCTTTCTTT
abundance: .; v_gene: TRBV7-9; d_gene: .; j_gene: TRBJ1-1; CDR3aa: CASSPWTGQNTEAFF; CDR3nt: TGTGCCAGCAGCCCTTGGACCGGACAAAACACTGAAGCTTTCTTT
abundance: medium-sized; v_gene: TRBV2; d_gene: .; j_gene: TRBJ2-6; CDR3aa: CASSFSPGVSSGANVLTF; CDR3nt: TGTGCCAGCAGTTTTTCTCCAGGGGTAAGCTCTGGGGCCAACGTCCTGACTTTC
abundance: .; v_gene: TRBV9; d_gene: .; j_gene: TRBJ2-2; CDR3aa: CASSVVSNTGELFF; CDR3nt: TGTGCCAGCAGCGTAGTGTCAAACACCGGGGAGCTGTTTTTT
abundance: .; v_gene: TRBV4-1; d_gene: TRBD1; j_gene: TRBJ1-3; CDR3aa: CASSQTGGATENTIYF; CDR3nt: TGCGCCAGCAGCCAAACAGGGGGCGCGACGGAAAACACCATATATTTT